A single sample gave rise to the 24 T cell receptor beta chains below, sequenced in a study of T-cell memory formation after mild COVID-19. MiXCR, applied by TCRdb to the 5' RACE reads, yields one record per CDR3 protein. Of under 300,000 distinct CDR3 sequences in the sample, roughly 17% were seen once. Sequenced sample: PBMCs or a T cell subset sorted from them (not recorded which). These receptors were obtained from a man younger than 35 who had mild COVID-19 (a few samples of this study predate the infection). Cell type and time point are not known.

This clonotype was found a few times. The chain recombines TRBV21-1 with TRBJ1-1. TRBV21-1 is a pseudogene segment. The CDR3 has 17 amino acids. The CDR3 DNA reads TGTGCCAGCAGCAAAGCCCCTCAAAGGGATATGAACACTGAAGCTTTCTTT. It translates to CASSKAPQRDMNTEAFF.

The chain combines TRBV7-2 with TRBJ1-1; no reliable D call. The CDR3 runs 14 residues. Germline CDR1 reads SGHTA; CDR2 reads FQGNSA. V gave up 5 bases and J gave up 4 bases, with 14 bases separating them. CDR3 sequence (DNA): TGTGCCAGCAGCCTAACCCGGTGGAGCACTGAAGCTTTCTTT. The encoded protein is CASSLTRWSTEAFF.

This clonotype was recorded a few times. DNA for the CDR3: TGTGCCAGCTCACCAGTAGGGACAGGGACGGCAGATACGCAGTATTTT. Translation gives CASSPVGTGTADTQYF. The rearrangement links TRBV18 to TRBJ2-3, with 9 bases fitting TRBD1. Unmatched junction bases numbered 7, after V lost 2 bases and J lost 4 bases. The CDR3 extends over 16 amino acids. Per the germline V gene, CDR1 is KGHSH and CDR2 is LQKENI. The full variable domain, rest sourced from reference TRBV18 and TRBJ2-3, is NAGVMQNPRHLVRRRGQEARLRCSPMKGHSHVYWYRQLPEEGLKFMVYLQKENIIDESGMPKERFSAEFPKEGPSILRIQQVVRGDSAAYFCASSPVGTGTADTQYFGPGTRLTVL.

This chain connects TRBV11-2 to TRBJ2-5; D call uncertain. V lost 0 bases, J lost 6 bases, and 8 bases lay in between. Germline CDR1 and CDR2: SGHAT and FQNNGV. The CDR3 runs to 13 residues. This CDR3 is CASSLDKLQTQYF. CDR3 DNA sequence: TGTGCCAGCAGCTTAGATAAGTTGCAGACCCAGTACTTC.

This clonotype was seen only a few times. The CDR3, as DNA: TGTGCCATCACTCCGGGACAGGGGTACAATGAGCAGTTCTTC. This encodes CAITPGQGYNEQFF. The chain links TRBV10-3 to TRBJ2-1; 10 positions match TRBD1. With 7 bases clipped from V and 4 bases from J, the junction kept 4 bases outside the gene matches. From germline, CDR1 is ENHRY and CDR2 SYGVKD. The CDR3 is 14 residues long.

A few counts support this clonotype. V and J are TRBV5-6 and TRBJ2-3; 10 bases map to TRBD2. Per germline, CDR1 SGHDT and CDR2 YYEEEE. V shed 9 bases, J shed 3 bases, and the junction held 7 bases outside the gene matches. The CDR3 totals 14 residues. The CDR3 here is CATRASGGTDTQYF. The CDR3 DNA reads as TGTGCCACCCGGGCTAGCGGGGGAACAGATACGCAGTATTTT.

The sample holds a few counts of this clonotype. This chain joins TRBV4-3 and TRBJ1-1, with 7 bases matching TRBD1. Germline CDR1 reads LGHNA; CDR2 reads YSLEER. V dropped 1 base and J dropped 2; count of bases not matched to a gene: 7. The CDR3 covers 16 residues. The CDR3 DNA reads TGCGCCAGCAGCCAAGCCAGGACAGGCATAAACACTGAAGCTTTCTTT. This encodes CASSQARTGINTEAFF.

In this sample, this clonotype turned up a few times. The DNA of the CDR3 is TGCAGCGTTGCAGGGAGTGAAAAACTGTTTTTT. The encoded protein is CSVAGSEKLFF. V is TRBV29-1 and J is TRBJ1-4; D may be TRBD1 (5 bases). In germline, CDR1 is SQVTM, CDR2 ANQGSEA. V gave up 4 bases and J gave up 7 bases, with 7 bases separating them. CDR3 length: 11 residues.

This chain uses TRBV19 with TRBJ1-2; TRBD1 might be the D (5 bases). Trimming left V 10 bases short and J 3 bases short, with 15 bases between. The CDR3 is 13 residues long. The germline gives CDR1 LNHDA, CDR2 SQIVND (reference sequence). In DNA form, the CDR3 reads TGTGCCACCTCACCAGGGCCCTACTATGGCTACACCTTC. This translates into CATSPGPYYGYTF.

The rearrangement links TRBV9 to TRBJ2-1, with a weak D call TRBD2 (7 bases). Per germline, CDR1 SGDLS and CDR2 YYNGEE. V was shortened by 4 bases and J by 9 bases, with 20 bases between the two germline ends. The CDR3 spans 15 residues. The CDR3 DNA reads TGTGCCAGCAGCCCCACCTCGGCGGGGGCCCTTGAGCAGTTCTTC. Its translation: CASSPTSAGALEQFF.

This chain connects TRBV18 to TRBJ2-3; TRBD2 is a possible D gene (5 bases). The CDR3 is made up of 14 amino acids. Trimming left V 5 bases short and J 6 bases short, with 15 bases between. Per germline, CDR1 KGHSH and CDR2 LQKENI. CDR3 sequence: CASSSTVGGDTQYF. The CDR3 DNA reads TGTGCCAGCTCATCGACGGTCGGCGGGGATACGCAGTATTTT.

This clonotype was seen more than once but under ten times. The V call is TRBV5-6, the J call TRBJ2-1; TRBD2 matches at 8 bases. V lost 4 bases, J lost 12 bases, and 6 bases stayed unmatched. The CDR3 has 12 amino acids. The V gene's germline CDR1 is SGHDT and CDR2 YYEEEE. The CDR3: CASSRTGGGQFF. The CDR3 DNA sequence: TGTGCCAGCAGCCGCACCGGGGGGGGGCAGTTCTTC.

This chain links TRBV7-2 with TRBJ2-5, with a tentative D call TRBD2 (5 bases). Germline V CDR1 and CDR2: SGHTA, FQGNSA. This CDR3 region has 15 residues. Trimming took 0 bases from V and 0 from J, leaving 8 bases between them. The CDR3 is CASSLAYSDQETQYF. CDR3 coding DNA: TGTGCCAGCAGCTTAGCGTATAGCGACCAAGAGACCCAGTACTTC.

This chain connects TRBV28 to TRBJ2-3; D remains unclear. V was shortened by 5 bases and J by 6 bases, with 24 bases between the two germline ends. CDR1 is MDHEN, CDR2 SYDVKM, per germline. The CDR3 runs to 17 residues. CDR3 DNA sequence: TGTGCCAGCAGTCCGTACGATGAGGTCGGAGAGGCCGATACGCAGTATTTT. This sequence encodes CASSPYDEVGEADTQYF.

The rearrangement joins TRBV5-1 to TRBJ1-1; possibly TRBD1 for D (5 bases). V was cut by 0 bases and J by 6 bases, with 9 bases left in between. This CDR3 spans 13 amino acids. The germline V gene has CDR1 SGHRS and CDR2 YFSETQ. CDR3 region: CASSLEGTAEAFF. CDR3 bases: TGCGCCAGCAGCTTGGAGGGGACGGCTGAAGCTTTCTTT.

This clonotype was seen only a few times. This sequence joins TRBV12-3 or TRBV12-4 and TRBJ1-2; D gene unclear. The CDR3 sequence is 14 residues long. V lost 1 base and J lost 4, with 10 bases in between. The CDR3, as DNA: TGTGCCAGCAGTTTAGGGACCGTCGGCTATGGCTACACCTTC. Translated: CASSLGTVGYGYTF.

The gene calls are TRBV7-9 and TRBJ1-6; D gene unclear. The germline V gene has CDR1 SEHNR and CDR2 FQNEAQ (reference sequence). The CDR3 is made up of 13 amino acids. V gave up 4 bases and J gave up 13 bases, with 14 bases separating them. The CDR3 bases are TGTGCCAGCAGCTCGGAGCTCCCCCGTCCCCTCCACTTT. As protein: CASSSELPRPLHF.

The table lists this clonotype with many counts. The chain is built from TRBV5-1 and TRBJ2-1; D gene unclear. The V end was cut by 0 bases, the J end by 9 bases, with 4 bases between. CDR3 length equals 11 residues. CDR1 and CDR2 from the germline V gene are SGHRS and YFSETQ. The CDR3 nucleotides are TGCGCCAGCAGCTTGGCCGGTGAGCAGTTCTTC. Amino acid sequence: CASSLAGEQFF.

This clonotype has a handful of counts. This rearrangement joins TRBV7-2 to TRBJ2-7; D is unclear. The CDR3 length is 14 residues. CDR1 and CDR2 from the germline V gene are SGHTA and FQGNSA. The V end was cut by 3 bases, the J end by 3 bases, with 12 bases between. CDR3 protein: CASSFADLGYEQYV. CDR3 nucleotide sequence: TGTGCCAGCAGCTTCGCAGATTTGGGCTACGAGCAGTACGTC.

This clonotype turned up a few times. The chain uses TRBV3-1 and TRBJ1-1; D perhaps matches TRBD1 (5 bases). Germline loops: CDR1 LGHDT, CDR2 YNNKEL (reference sequence). Between the trimmed V and J ends, which lost 3 bases and 1 base, there was a span of 9 bases. This CDR3 region has 14 residues. The CDR3 sequence is CASSQSDRNTEAFF. CDR3 DNA: TGTGCCAGCAGCCAGTCTGACAGGAACACTGAAGCTTTCTTT.

This clonotype was seen a few times. The chain combines TRBV6-5 with TRBJ1-2; D is perhaps TRBD1 (6 bases). V lost 0 bases and J lost 5, with 13 bases in between. Germline-derived CDR1 and CDR2 are MNHEY and SVGAGI. The CDR3 has 15 residues. CDR3 amino acids: CASSYSNREEYGYTF. The CDR3 DNA reads as TGTGCCAGCAGTTACTCGAACAGGGAAGAATATGGCTACACCTTC.

The table lists this clonotype with a count of one. The chain carries TRBV4-1 and TRBJ2-5; 7 nucleotides line up with TRBD1. The CDR3 contains 18 residues. With V trimmed by 1 base and J by 1 base, 12 bases remained unmatched. Germline V gene data show CDR1 as MGHRA and CDR2 as YSYEKL. The CDR3 spells CASSQAWGFSGGQETQYF. The CDR3 coding sequence is TGCGCCAGCAGCCAAGCGTGGGGGTTCTCAGGGGGCCAAGAGACCCAGTACTTC.

This clonotype was recorded many times. The V call is TRBV5-5, the J call TRBJ1-1; D remains ambiguous. This CDR3 region has 12 residues. Germline CDR1 and CDR2: SGHKS and YYEKEE (reference sequence). Trimming pared 4 bases from V and 6 bases from J, leaving 10 bases between. The DNA for the CDR3 is TGTGCCAGCAGCCCCGGCTTTGCTGAAGCTTTCTTT. Amino acid sequence: CASSPGFAEAFF.

This clonotype was seen only a few times. The chain uses TRBV20-1 and TRBJ2-5; maybe TRBD1 (6 bases). The germline V gene has CDR1 DFQATT and CDR2 SNEGSKA (reference sequence). The CDR3 extends over 13 amino acids. The V and J ends lost 6 bases and 7 bases respectively, with 18 bases between them. The DNA for the CDR3 is TGCAGTGCCTCCCCCTGGGACATGCGGACCCAGTACTTC. This encodes CSASPWDMRTQYF.